These T cell receptor beta chains were read from a single sample in a study of shared clonotypes between healthy human individuals. Profiled with immunoSEQ multiplex PCR; TCRdb holds only in-frame clones, not every one. Of just over 2,000,000 clones in the sample, 95% were seen once. Sequenced material: naive CD4+ T cells sorted from blood. The receptors originated from a young man in good health. Each CDR3 is given with its conserved first and last residue. D genes are given only for firm matches. Where a row states a size, it is once, few, many or the class of an expanded clone; other rows omit it.

>TRBV10-3|TRBJ2-1|.|.|12
TGTGCCATCAGGAGGGAAAAGGGTGAGCAGTTCTTC
CAIRREKGEQFF
>TRBV29-1|TRBJ2-1|.|TRBD2|14
TGCAGCGTCGGGGAGGGGTACTCCTACAATGAGCAGTTCTTC
CSVGEGYSYNEQFF
>TRBV11-2|TRBJ1-4|.|TRBD1|15
TGTGCCAGCAGCCTCAGACAGGGCTCTAATGAAAAACTGTTTTTT
CASSLRQGSNEKLFF
>TRBV5-3|TRBJ1-2|once|.|14
TGTGCCAGAAGCTTGGACAGGGTGAACTATGGCTACACCTTC
CARSLDRVNYGYTF
>TRBV11-2|TRBJ2-1|.|.|15
TGTGCCAGCAGCTTAGACAGCCCTCTTTACAATGAGCAGTTCTTC
CASSLDSPLYNEQFF
>TRBV28|TRBJ2-7|.|TRBD2|15
TGTGCCAGCAGTTTAGCGGGAGGGTTTTCCTACGAGCAGTACTTC
CASSLAGGFSYEQYF
>TRBV11-3|TRBJ1-2|.|.|16
TGTGCCAGCAGCTACGCAGGGTTCAGGGGCGAGGATGGCTACACCTTC
CASSYAGFRGEDGYTF
>TRBV7-6|TRBJ1-1|.|.|13
TGTGCCAGCAGCCCCCAGGAAGACTCGACAGCTTTCTTT
CASSPQEDSTAFF
>TRBV6-1|TRBJ1-6|.|.|14
TGTGCCAGCACTCAGACAAGAAATAATTCACCCCTCCACTTT
CASTQTRNNSPLHF
>TRBV6-5|TRBJ1-1|once|.|16
TGTGCCAGCAGTTCCGTCGGGGGGGGGCGGAACACTGAAGCTTTCTTT
CASSSVGGGRNTEAFF
>TRBV18|TRBJ1-5|.|.|14
TGTGCCAGCTCAGAAACAGGGAGCAATCAGCCCCAGCATTTT
CASSETGSNQPQHF
>TRBV5-1|TRBJ2-1|.|.|15
TGCGCCAGCAGCCCGGTCGGGGCGGAGTACAATGAGCAGTTCTTC
CASSPVGAEYNEQFF
>TRBV28|TRBJ1-1|once|.|13
TGTGCCAGCAGTTCCGGAGGGTGGACTGAAGCTTTCTTT
CASSSGGWTEAFF
>TRBV2|TRBJ2-3|.|TRBD2|15
TGTGCCAGCAGTTCTAGCGGGCGCCACACAGATACGCAGTATTTT
CASSSSGRHTDTQYF
>TRBV9|TRBJ1-1|.|.|14
TGTGCCAGCAGCGGACGGGACTCCAACACTGAAGCTTTCTTT
CASSGRDSNTEAFF
>TRBV25-1|TRBJ2-7|.|.|13
TGTGCCAGCAGTGAAATGGGGCCTTACGAGCAGTACTTC
CASSEMGPYEQYF
>TRBV11-3|TRBJ1-6|.|.|14
TGTGCCAGCAGCTCGGGAAGTTTTAATTCACCCCTCCACTTT
CASSSGSFNSPLHF
>TRBV14|TRBJ2-7|.|.|15
TGTGCCAGCAGCCCCCGAGGGGTGGGGTCCTACGAGCAGTACTTC
CASSPRGVGSYEQYF
>TRBV5-1|TRBJ2-1|.|TRBD1|15
TGCGCCAGCAGTCCAGGACCGGACAGGGGACATGAGCAGTTCTTC
CASSPGPDRGHEQFF
>TRBV6-1|TRBJ2-7|once|.|15
TGTGCCAGCAGGAGGTCCGAGATGAGCTCCTACGAGCAGTACTTC
CASRRSEMSSYEQYF
>TRBV29-1|TRBJ2-7|.|.|13
TGCAGCGTTGTGGGGGGGCAATCCTACGAGCAGTACTTC
CSVVGGQSYEQYF
>TRBV6-6|TRBJ2-7|.|TRBD2|16
TGTGCCAGCAGTTACTCGTCAACTAGCGGGAGTGGCGAGCAGTACTTC
CASSYSSTSGSGEQYF
>TRBV5-1|TRBJ1-6|.|.|17
TGCGCCAGCAGCTTGGCCGGATCGGTGAATAATAATTCACCCCTCCACTTT
CASSLAGSVNNNSPLHF
>TRBV7-3|TRBJ2-3|.|.|12
TGTGCCAGCAGCTTAACTCCGGATACGCAGTATTTT
CASSLTPDTQYF
>TRBV30|TRBJ2-1|.|.|14
TGTGCCTGGAGCCGGGACCTGGGATACAATGAGCAGTTCTTC
CAWSRDLGYNEQFF
>TRBV27|TRBJ1-2|.|TRBD1|14
TGTGCCAGCAGTTGGGGACAGGGAGGGTATGGCTACACCTTC
CASSWGQGGYGYTF
>TRBV7-2|TRBJ2-7|.|.|13
TGTGCCAGCAGGGGCCAGAACTCCTACGAGCAGTACTTC
CASRGQNSYEQYF
>TRBV6-5|TRBJ2-7|.|.|14
TGTGCCACCGGAGTGGTCTTTTCCACCTACGAGCAGTACTTC
CATGVVFSTYEQYF
>TRBV7-2|TRBJ2-3|once|TRBD2|15
TGTGCCAGCAGCTTAGGGGGACTACTCACAGATACGCAGTATTTT
CASSLGGLLTDTQYF
>TRBV7-9|TRBJ1-2|.|.|15
TGTGCCAGCAGCTCCCAAGGGGTGCATCACTATGGCTACACCTTC
CASSSQGVHHYGYTF
>TRBV23-1|TRBJ1-2|.|TRBD1|17
TGCGCCAGCAGTCAAGATGACAGGGGTCAAACTAACTATGGCTACACCTTC
CASSQDDRGQTNYGYTF
>TRBV5-4|TRBJ1-2|once|.|13
TGTGCCAGCAGCTTGATGGGGAAATATGGCTACACCTTC
CASSLMGKYGYTF
>TRBV2|TRBJ2-5|once|.|15
TGTGCCAGCAGTGAACTCGCATCAGTCTCGGGGACCCAGTACTTC
CASSELASVSGTQYF
>TRBV19|TRBJ1-5|few|.|13
TGTGCCAGTAACCCGGGATTCAATCAGCCCCAGCATTTT
CASNPGFNQPQHF
>TRBV28|TRBJ1-4|.|.|14
TGTGCCAGCAGCCCGGGGTTTCGGAATGAAAAACTGTTTTTT
CASSPGFRNEKLFF
>TRBV6-1|TRBJ2-1|.|TRBD2|15
TGTGCCATCCAACCACTAGCGGGAGGATACAATGAGCAGTTCTTC
CAIQPLAGGYNEQFF
>TRBV6-4|TRBJ2-2|.|.|13
TGTGCCAGCGGGGTAGAGAACACCGGGGAGCTGTTTTTT
CASGVENTGELFF
>TRBV6-5|TRBJ2-1|.|TRBD1|14
TGTGCCAGCGGGTGGTACAGGGGTGGTAATGAGCAGTTCTTC
CASGWYRGGNEQFF